Listed below are T cell receptor beta chains from one sample, sequenced in a study of identifying expanded T cells in peripheral blood. Some clones are missing from TCRdb's copy, which holds only in-frame ones; the method was immunoSEQ multiplex PCR. The sample lists about 84,000 clones; about 90% were seen once. Sequenced input: blood. Receptors were obtained from a person aged 18-69 years in good health. Both conserved end residues are part of each CDR3. The order of the fields is D gene, J gene, clone size, V gene, CDR3 DNA, CDR3 protein. D genes are given only for firm matches. Expanded clones are given a class, and other clones once, few, many or no size at all.

NA,TRBJ2-2,once,TRBV2,TGTGCCAGCAGTTACAGGGGGGGGACCGGGGAGCTGTTTTTT,CASSYRGGTGELFF
NA,TRBJ1-1,NA,TRBV15,TGTGCCACCAGCAGGGCCGATGAAGCTTTCTTT,CATSRADEAFF
TRBD1,TRBJ1-1,once,TRBV18,TGTGCCAGCTCACCAGGGCGGCCGACAGGGGGCACTGAAGCTTTCTTT,CASSPGRPTGGTEAFF
NA,TRBJ2-3,NA,TRBV7-7,TGTGCCAGCAGCCCCCAGGGATTCGGAGGCACAGATACGCAGTATTTT,CASSPQGFGGTDTQYF
TRBD2,TRBJ2-1,NA,TRBV7-9,TGTGCCAGCAGCTCCGCTCTAGCGGTATACAATGAGCAGTTCTTC,CASSSALAVYNEQFF
TRBD1,TRBJ2-1,NA,TRBV27,TGTGCCAGCAGTTTAGGGACAGACCCATATAAGTTATACAATGAGCAGTTCTTC,CASSLGTDPYKLYNEQFF
NA,TRBJ1-1,NA,TRBV6-5,TGTGCCAGCCGGGTAGGGGCTGAAGCTTTCTTT,CASRVGAEAFF
TRBD2,TRBJ2-1,NA,TRBV2,TGTGCCAGCAGCAGGGAGCCGGGGGGTGAGCAGTTCTTC,CASSREPGGEQFF
TRBD1,TRBJ2-7,NA,TRBV11-3,TGTGCCAGCAGCTTACCGTTCGCCGGGACAGGGAGTATCTACGAGCAGTACTTC,CASSLPFAGTGSIYEQYF
NA,TRBJ1-6,few,TRBV7-2,TGTGCCAGCAGCTTATTCGACTTTAATTCACCCCTCCACTTT,CASSLFDFNSPLHF
TRBD2,TRBJ2-1,NA,TRBV2,TGTGCCAGCAGTGCGGGGGGGGCTTCCTACAATGAGCAGTTCTTC,CASSAGGASYNEQFF
NA,TRBJ2-3,NA,TRBV4-3,TGCGCCAGCAGCCGGACTACCCTCACAGATACGCAGTATTTT,CASSRTTLTDTQYF
NA,TRBJ1-2,NA,TRBV7-2,TGTGCCAGCAGCTTATTGGGTTCATTAGGTGGCTACACCTTC,CASSLLGSLGGYTF
NA,TRBJ1-1,NA,TRBV7-9,TGTGCCAGCAGCCCATGGGCGGGGGTTTATCTTCGGATGAACACTGAAGCTTTCTTT,CASSPWAGVYLRMNTEAFF
NA,TRBJ2-7,NA,TRBV30,TGTGCCTGGAAACTCTCGGGGGTGGGCGAGCAGTACTTC,CAWKLSGVGEQYF
TRBD2,TRBJ2-7,NA,TRBV5-6,TGTGCCAGCAGCTTTGGGGCTAGCGGGAGCTCCTACGAGCAGTACTTC,CASSFGASGSSYEQYF
NA,TRBJ1-1,NA,TRBV2,TGTGCCGTTACAGTGAACACTGAAGCTTTCTTT,CAVTVNTEAFF
TRBD1,TRBJ2-7,NA,TRBV9,TGTGCCAGCGGGACAGCTAACTCCTACGAGCAGTACTTC,CASGTANSYEQYF
NA,TRBJ2-2,NA,TRBV11-2,TGTGCCAGCCCTATCTCACCCCTGAACACCGGGGAGCTGTTTTTT,CASPISPLNTGELFF
TRBD2,TRBJ2-2,few,TRBV7-3,TGTGCCAGCAGCTCCCGGACTAGCCCCGGGGAGCTGTTTTTT,CASSSRTSPGELFF
NA,TRBJ1-2,large,TRBV13,TGTGCCAGCAGCTTAGAGGGCAGTGACTACTATGGCTACACCTTC,CASSLEGSDYYGYTF
NA,TRBJ2-5,NA,TRBV5-1,TGCGCCAGCAGCTCGCGGGGACAAGAGACCCAGTACTTC,CASSSRGQETQYF
TRBD2,TRBJ2-3,NA,TRBV4-3,TGCGCCAGCAGCCAGGCAACTAGCGGGGTGAATACGCAGTATTTT,CASSQATSGVNTQYF
TRBD1,TRBJ1-1,NA,TRBV7-8,TGTGCCAGCAGCCCGACAGGGGAAACTGAAGCTTTCTTT,CASSPTGETEAFF
NA,TRBJ1-5,NA,TRBV5-6,TGTGCCAGCAGCCGGGGACAACATAGCAATCAGCCCCAGCATTTT,CASSRGQHSNQPQHF
NA,TRBJ1-1,NA,TRBV30,TGTGCCTGGAGACATGGACAGCCGACTGAAGCTTTCTTT,CAWRHGQPTEAFF
TRBD1,TRBJ1-4,NA,TRBV6-6,TGTGCCAGCAACGACAGGGTGGGATCAGAACTGTTTTTT,CASNDRVGSELFF
NA,TRBJ1-3,NA,TRBV9,TGTGCCAGCAGCGCAACAGGTTCTGGAAACACCATATATTTT,CASSATGSGNTIYF
NA,TRBJ1-2,NA,TRBV6-6,TGTGCCAGCGGGAGGAGAGATGGCTACACCTTC,CASGRRDGYTF
TRBD1,TRBJ1-4,NA,TRBV7-9,TGTGCCAGCAGCCCGGGACAGGGATCGAATGAAAAACTGTTTTTT,CASSPGQGSNEKLFF
NA,TRBJ1-4,few,TRBV5-1,TGCGCCAGCGCAACAGGGTCAACTAATGAAAAACTGTTTTTT,CASATGSTNEKLFF
NA,TRBJ1-1,once,TRBV11-2,TGTGCCAGCAGCCCTCCCGCCCAGCCCGCTGAAGCTTTCTTT,CASSPPAQPAEAFF
TRBD1,TRBJ2-1,NA,TRBV25-1,TGTGCCAGCACCGGAGGCTGGGACAGGGGGTTCGATGAGCAGTTCTTC,CASTGGWDRGFDEQFF
TRBD1,TRBJ1-2,NA,TRBV15,TGTGCCACCAGCAGATCGGGACAGTTCTTCTATGGCTACACCTTC,CATSRSGQFFYGYTF
NA,TRBJ2-2,NA,TRBV5-8,TGTGCCAGCAGATTAAATGCCGGGGAGCTGTTTTTT,CASRLNAGELFF
NA,TRBJ2-5,NA,TRBV30,TGTGCCTGGAGTCAGTCAGGTCGGGGCTGGGGGACCCAGTACTTC,CAWSQSGRGWGTQYF
TRBD1,TRBJ1-5,NA,TRBV7-2,TGTGCCAGCAGCCGTACAGGGGGGACAAATCAGCCCCAGCATTTT,CASSRTGGTNQPQHF
TRBD1,TRBJ1-1,NA,TRBV2,TGTGCCAGCAGCTTAAACAGGGGATCCTCCCAGGACACTGAAGCTTTCTTT,CASSLNRGSSQDTEAFF
NA,TRBJ1-1,once,TRBV19,TGTGCCAGTAGTATTGGACGGACGAACACTGAAGCTTTCTTT,CASSIGRTNTEAFF
NA,TRBJ1-4,NA,TRBV6-1,TGTGCCAGCAGTGAAGCCTTCTTTCCTAATGAAAAACTGTTTTTT,CASSEAFFPNEKLFF
TRBD1,TRBJ2-7,few,TRBV6-1,TGTGCCAGCAGTGCCCGGACAGGGTACGAGCAGTACTTC,CASSARTGYEQYF
NA,TRBJ1-1,NA,TRBV11-2,TGTGCCAGCAGCTTCAGAACAACAAGCACTGAAGCTTTCTTT,CASSFRTTSTEAFF
TRBD1,TRBJ1-3,NA,TRBV6-6,TGTGCCAGCAGAAAGGGGACAGGGCCCGGAAACACCATATATTTT,CASRKGTGPGNTIYF
NA,TRBJ1-2,NA,TRBV6-1,TGTGCCAGCAGTCTAAGAGTTCCCTATGGCTACACCTTC,CASSLRVPYGYTF
NA,TRBJ1-1,few,TRBV10-2,TGCGCCAGCAGTGTTACATCCCAGAACACTGAAGCTTTCTTT,CASSVTSQNTEAFF
NA,TRBJ1-5,NA,TRBV10-3,TGTGCCATCAGTCAGCCGGATCAGCCCCAGCATTTT,CAISQPDQPQHF
NA,TRBJ1-4,NA,TRBV7-6,TGTGCCAGCAGCTTTACTAAAAATAATGAAAAACTGTTTTTT,CASSFTKNNEKLFF
NA,TRBJ2-1,NA,TRBV7-9,TGTGCCAGCAGCATGGGACTCCCCCCCAATGAGCAGTTCTTC,CASSMGLPPNEQFF
TRBD2,TRBJ2-3,NA,TRBV7-9,TGTGCCAGCAGCCCAGCGGGGGGGCCGCAAGATACGCAGTATTTT,CASSPAGGPQDTQYF
NA,TRBJ2-3,NA,TRBV4-1,TGCGCCAGCAGCCAAGTTCCCGGGGGCAGTGGGGGCACAGATACGCAGTATTTT,CASSQVPGGSGGTDTQYF
NA,TRBJ1-1,NA,TRBV7-3,TGTGCCAGCAGCTTAATAGCGGGGCACGACACTGAAGCTTTCTTT,CASSLIAGHDTEAFF
NA,TRBJ2-7,NA,TRBV5-1,TGCGCCAGCAGCTTGGGACAGTCCTACGAGCAGTACTTC,CASSLGQSYEQYF
NA,TRBJ1-2,NA,TRBV29-1,TGCAGCGCGGAGGCAGGGGCGGGCTACACCTTC,CSAEAGAGYTF
TRBD1,TRBJ1-2,NA,TRBV6-1,TGTGCCAGCAGTGAAGCGTTTGGCAGGGGGCAAGATAACTATGGCTACACCTTC,CASSEAFGRGQDNYGYTF
TRBD1,TRBJ1-4,NA,TRBV6-6,TGTGCCAGCAGCGCCGACAGGGGCGACGAAAAACTGTTTTTT,CASSADRGDEKLFF
NA,TRBJ1-2,NA,TRBV2,TGTGCCAGCAGGAAGGGAGACGATGGCTACACCTTC,CASRKGDDGYTF
NA,TRBJ1-1,few,TRBV18,TGTGCCAGCTCGCCGGGCGGGCTTTGGAACACTGAAGCTTTCTTT,CASSPGGLWNTEAFF
NA,TRBJ1-2,NA,TRBV4-3,TGCGCCAGCAGCGACAGGACTCACTATGGCTACACCTTC,CASSDRTHYGYTF
NA,TRBJ2-5,NA,TRBV7-9,TGTGCCAGCAGCTTAGATGAGTGGGGGCAGGAAGAAGCGGAGACCCAGTACTTC,CASSLDEWGQEEAETQYF
NA,TRBJ2-5,NA,TRBV11-2,TGTGCCAGCAGCCCAGGCAGAGACCAAGAGACCCAGTACTTC,CASSPGRDQETQYF